This T cell receptor beta chain was captured in a study of chemoradiotherapy in HPV16-positive cancers. This clone came up once. With 6 bases removed from V and 5 bases from J, the gap between germline ends came to 13 bases. The CDR3 consists of 13 residues. Germline loops: CDR1 MDHEN, CDR2 SYDVKM. The repertoire was sequenced with immunoSEQ multiplex PCR; TCRdb's copy has only in-frame clones and lacks some. The sample has 9,500 to 15,000 clones, 65% to 85% seen once. This sequence joins TRBV28 and TRBJ2-5, with D tentatively TRBD1 (6 bases). This material was obtained from a patient who underwent chemoradiotherapy. The receptor comes from a human donor with HPV-associated anogenital cancer. The CDR3 DNA is TGTGCCAGCAGCCGATGGGGGCGGGAGACCCAGTACTTC. Amino acid sequence: CASSRWGRETQYF.